The clone carrying this T cell receptor (beta chain) was found many times. Its specificity is not known. Relative to the germline gene, one junction end is altered; a read error may explain this. This specimen comes from a study of T cell repertoires in cytomegalovirus infection. For the study at large: TCR beta signatures that were public indicated CMV infection and matching HLA type.

CDR3 size: 13 residues. Germline V gene data show CDR1 as ENHRY and CDR2 as SYGVKD. Points from the study as a whole: Totalled public TCR beta family frequency picked out people who carried CMV plus the relevant HLA. Dominating the ex vivo response were HLA-C-restricted CMV-specific TCR beta clonotypes.

MiXCR, run by TCRdb on the reads, gives a single entry per CDR3 protein. The sample gives hundreds of thousands of distinct CDR3 sequences, 6.5% of which show up once; 6.5% is in the top ten. The chain uses TRBV10-3 and TRBJ1-1; 7 bases agree with TRBD1. The sequence came from a human donor in good health (CMV status not recorded). Some clones in this sample may be carry-over from other donors' samples. Sequenced sample: PBMCs. The CDR3 DNA reads as TGTGCCATCACCCATGGGGGGGACAGTGAAGTTTTCTTT. It codes for CAITHGGDSEVFF.